The 29 T cell receptor beta chains in this list originate from one sample, sequenced in a study of T cell changes during pregnancy in multiple sclerosis. Libraries were prepared by immunoSEQ multiplex PCR; TCRdb keeps only in-frame clonotypes and omits some of them. The table shows 30,000 to 50,000 clones, with approximately 90% occurring only once. Sample: CD4+ T cells from peripheral blood mononuclear cells, taken in the first trimester of pregnancy. Source of these receptors: a female donor in good health, enrolled as a control in a pregnancy study.

V is TRBV11-2 and J is TRBJ2-7; TRBD2 agrees at 11 bases. With 4 bases clipped from V and 1 base from J, the junction kept 0 bases outside the gene matches. Germline V gene lookup returns CDR1 SGHAT and CDR2 FQNNGV. The CDR3 sequence is 14 residues long. This chain's CDR3 is CASSSSGGSYEQYF. CDR3 nucleotide sequence: TGTGCCAGCAGCTCTAGCGGGGGGTCCTACGAGCAGTACTTC.

The chain has TRBV18 and TRBJ1-1, with 7 bases identical to TRBD1. The trim removed 4 bases at V and 1 base at J, leaving 9 bases unmatched. This CDR3 is built from 16 residues. Germline assignment: CDR1 KGHSH and CDR2 LQKENI. CDR3 DNA: TGTGCCAGCTCACTACCGACAGGGAGGAGGAACACTGAAGCTTTCTTT. Amino acids: CASSLPTGRRNTEAFF.

V and J are TRBV7-8 and TRBJ1-3, with 7 nucleotides matching TRBD1. After removal of 0 bases from V and 0 bases from J, the junction contained 8 bases not matched to a gene. Germline values: CDR1 SGHVS, CDR2 FQNEAQ. CDR3 length equals 18 residues. The CDR3 DNA is TGTGCCAGCAGCTTAGCCTCACAGGGGTTGCTCTCTGGAAACACCATATATTTT. This gives the protein CASSLASQGLLSGNTIYF.

The CDR3 reads CASSRTGVGSPLHF. The CDR3, as DNA: TGTGCCAGCAGCCGGACAGGGGTAGGCTCACCCCTCCACTTT. The chain links TRBV5-6 to TRBJ1-6; 9 nucleotides align to TRBD1. This CDR3 contains 14 residues. V lost 4 bases and J lost 10; bases outside the gene matches: 6. Germline V lookup: CDR1 SGHDT, CDR2 YYEEEE.

This chain links TRBV7-9 with TRBJ1-2; 7 bases line up with TRBD1. Germline values: CDR1 SEHNR, CDR2 FQNEAQ (reference sequence). Losses at the gene ends were 2 bases for V and 2 bases for J; bases not matched to a gene: 5. The CDR3 covers 15 residues. This CDR3 reads CASSLQQGPNYGYTF. The CDR3 region has the DNA TGTGCCAGCAGCTTACAACAGGGGCCGAACTATGGCTACACCTTC.

The CDR3 DNA is TGTGCCAGCAGCTTAGGGGACAGGGGGATCTACGAGCAGTACTTC. It codes for CASSLGDRGIYEQYF. The J gene is TRBJ2-7, the V gene TRBV11-2; 11 bases match TRBD1. This CDR3 is built from 15 residues. In germline, CDR1 is SGHAT, CDR2 FQNNGV. Trimming took 1 base from V and 3 from J; bases not matched to a gene: 2.

This rearrangement joins TRBV6-1 to TRBJ2-3, with D possibly being TRBD1 (6 bases). The length of the CDR3 is 14 residues. V lost 1 base, J lost 6 bases, and 11 bases lay in between. CDR1 MNHNS and CDR2 SASEGT come from the germline V gene. The CDR3: CASSEGGPLDTQYF. DNA for the CDR3: TGTGCCAGCAGTGAAGGGGGGCCGCTGGATACGCAGTATTTT.

V gene TRBV7-2 combines with J gene TRBJ1-1; D gene unclear. The CDR3 is made up of 17 amino acids. Germline V lookup: CDR1 SGHTA, CDR2 FQGNSA. The ends were cut back, 5 bases at V and 1 base at J, with 20 bases in the middle. The chain's CDR3 is CASSLQPRSGKNTEAFF. The CDR3 DNA is TGTGCCAGCAGCCTTCAACCCCGTTCAGGAAAGAACACTGAAGCTTTCTTT. The complete variable domain, with remaining parts taken from reference TRBV7-2 and TRBJ1-1, reads GAGVSQSPSNKVTEKGKDVELRCDPISGHTALYWYRQSLGQGLEFLIYFQGNSAPDKSGLPSDRFSAERTGGSVSTLTIQRTQQEDSAVYLCASSLQPRSGKNTEAFFGQGTRLTVV.

V gene TRBV5-4 combines with J gene TRBJ2-3; unclear D gene. Trimming stripped 0 bases from V and 4 bases from J, with 9 bases between. The CDR3 is 14 amino acids. Germline CDR1 SGHNT, CDR2 YYREEE (reference sequence). The CDR3 nucleotides read TGTGCCAGCAGCTTGGACCTAGAGGCAGATACGCAGTATTTT. Translating it yields CASSLDLEADTQYF.

The chain uses TRBV2 and TRBJ2-5; D may be TRBD1 (5 bases). This CDR3 spans 12 amino acids. Germline values: CDR1 SNHLY, CDR2 FYNNEI. The V gene lost 3 bases and the J gene lost 5 bases, with 7 bases spanning the gap. The CDR3, as DNA: TGTGCCAGCAGTGAGGGGCGGGAGACCCAGTACTTC. The encoded protein is CASSEGRETQYF.

The chain links TRBV5-8 to TRBJ2-3, with D possibly TRBD1 on 6 matching bases. The V end was cut by 0 bases, the J end by 1 base, with 6 bases between. The CDR3 is 14 residues long. Germline V lookup: CDR1 SGHTS, CDR2 YDEGEE. CDR3: CASSLAGGTDTQYF. CDR3 sequence (DNA): TGTGCCAGCAGCTTGGCAGGGGGCACAGATACGCAGTATTTT. The whole variable domain, remainder taken from reference TRBV5-8 and TRBJ2-3, is EAGVTQSPTHLIKTRGQQATLRCSPISGHTSVYWYQQALGLGLQFLLWYDEGEERNRGNFPPRFSGRQFPNYSSELNVNALELEDSALYLCASSLAGGTDTQYFGPGTRLTVL.

This sequence joins TRBV10-3 and TRBJ2-7; 9 bases are shared with TRBD1. The CDR3 loop spans 11 amino acids. The J segment lost 3 bases and the V segment lost 10 bases, leaving 1 base of the junction unmatched. CDR1 and CDR2 (germline): ENHRY, SYGVKD. This chain's CDR3 is CATTGGYEQYF. In DNA form, the CDR3 reads TGTGCCACGACAGGGGGCTACGAGCAGTACTTC.

The V and J genes are TRBV28 and TRBJ1-2; 7 bases fit TRBD1. CDR1 and CDR2 (germline): MDHEN, SYDVKM. Trimming removed 7 bases from V and 4 bases from J; junction bases left unmatched: 9. This CDR3 spans 14 amino acids. The CDR3 loop reads CASTHSTGVYGYTF. DNA for the CDR3: TGTGCCAGCACCCATTCTACAGGGGTCTATGGCTACACCTTC.

This clone was observed a few times. The V and J genes are TRBV2 and TRBJ2-2, with TRBD2 matching 8 bases. CDR3 length equals 15 residues. From germline, CDR1 is SNHLY and CDR2 FYNNEI. V shed 7 bases, J shed 6 bases, and the junction held 10 bases outside the gene matches. CDR3 in DNA: TGTGCCAGCATGGGCTTGACGGGGGGGCCCGGGGAGCTGTTTTTT. Translated: CASMGLTGGPGELFF.

The chain links TRBV5-6 to TRBJ2-1, with D unclear. The length of the CDR3 is 11 residues. Germline values: CDR1 SGHDT, CDR2 YYEEEE. Trimming took off 6 bases at V and 7 bases at J, with 8 bases between the two ends. CDR3 DNA: TGTGCCAGCACCCTTATGAATGAGCAGTTCTTC. Translation gives CASTLMNEQFF.

The chain is built from TRBV7-9 and TRBJ2-2; 8 bases map to TRBD1. There are 16 residues in the CDR3. The ends lost 3 bases at V and 4 bases at J; junction bases unmatched: 7. Looked up from germline, CDR1 is SEHNR and CDR2 is FQNEAQ (reference sequence). The CDR3, as DNA: TGTGCCAGCAGCTTTCCCGGGGACAGGTTCACCGGGGAGCTGTTTTTT. Its translation: CASSFPGDRFTGELFF.

V usage is TRBV5-1 and J usage is TRBJ1-1; D may be TRBD1 (6 bases). The CDR3 runs 13 residues. V was pared by 4 bases and J by 1 base, with 8 bases between. CDR1 and CDR2 (germline): SGHRS, YFSETQ. CDR3 protein: CASSKQGNTEAFF. As DNA, the CDR3 is TGCGCCAGCAGCAAACAGGGGAACACTGAAGCTTTCTTT.

Only one count was recorded for this clone. This sequence joins TRBV4-2 and TRBJ2-7, with D maybe TRBD1 (5 bases). V shed 4 bases and J shed 3 bases, with 13 bases lying between them. The CDR3 runs to 14 residues. Germline V gene lookup returns CDR1 LGHNA and CDR2 YNFKEQ. The CDR3 region is CASSPAQADYEQYF. In DNA, the CDR3 is TGTGCCAGCAGCCCAGCACAGGCCGACTACGAGCAGTACTTC.

V gene TRBV20-1 combines with J gene TRBJ2-1; 7 bases align to TRBD2. V was pared by 5 bases and J by 10 bases, with 5 bases of the junction left unmatched. The CDR3 contains 11 residues. The V gene's germline CDR1 is DFQATT and CDR2 SNEGSKA (reference sequence). CDR3 protein: CSAPAGREQFF. In DNA form, the CDR3 reads TGCAGTGCTCCGGCCGGGAGGGAGCAGTTCTTC.

This chain connects TRBV12-2 to TRBJ1-1; TRBD1 reflects the table's D call only, with no check against the DNA. TRBV12-2 is given as a pseudogene. The CDR3 consists of 14 residues. CDR3 residues: CASRLGQGCAEAFF. In DNA form, the CDR3 reads TGTGCAAGTCGCCTGGGACAGGGTTGCGCTGAAGCTTTCTTT.

This chain links TRBV6-6 with TRBJ1-6; 7 positions match TRBD1. CDR3 size: 14 residues. The germline CDR1 and CDR2 sequences are MNHNY and SVGAGI (reference sequence). V gave up 10 bases and J gave up 7 bases; unmatched junction bases: 10. The chain's CDR3 is CATRRDSLNSPLHF. CDR3 sequence (DNA): TGTGCCACGAGAAGGGACAGCCTCAATTCACCCCTCCACTTT.

V usage is TRBV5-1 and J usage is TRBJ1-2, with 10 nucleotides matching TRBD1. In germline, CDR1 is SGHRS, CDR2 YFSETQ. V shed 0 bases and J 4 bases; nucleotides not matched to a gene: 3. The CDR3 has 15 residues. The CDR3 spells CASSLAGDRGYGYTF. In nucleotides, the CDR3 is TGCGCCAGCAGCTTGGCCGGGGACAGGGGCTATGGCTACACCTTC. Full variable domain (remainder filled in from reference TRBV5-1 and TRBJ1-2): KAGVTQTPRYLIKTRGQQVTLSCSPISGHRSVSWYQQTPGQGLQFLFEYFSETQRNKGNFPGRFSGRQFSNSRSEMNVSTLELGDSALYLCASSLAGDRGYGYTFGSGTRLTVV.

This chain joins TRBV5-1 and TRBJ1-4, with TRBD1 matching over 7 bases. This CDR3 comprises 14 residues. V lost 0 bases and J lost 8; bases outside the gene matches: 4. Germline CDR1 SGHRS, CDR2 YFSETQ. CDR3 DNA sequence: TGCGCCAGCAGCTTGGGACAGGGTGGGGAAAAACTGTTTTTT. This translates into CASSLGQGGEKLFF.

This clone was counted once. V usage is TRBV4-2 and J usage is TRBJ2-5; D remains unclear. Germline CDR1 reads LGHNA; CDR2 reads YNFKEQ. The CDR3 runs 14 residues. V lost 4 bases and J lost 0, with 9 bases in between. The CDR3 DNA follows: TGTGCCAGCAGCCCCGAGGCGTACCAAGAGACCCAGTACTTC. Residues: CASSPEAYQETQYF.

The V call is TRBV6-5, the J call TRBJ2-7; TRBD1 agrees at 7 bases. The trim removed 6 bases at V and 3 bases at J, leaving 8 bases unmatched. The CDR3 consists of 14 residues. In germline, CDR1 is MNHEY, CDR2 SVGAGI. The CDR3 DNA sequence: TGTGCCAGCAGCCTTTACAGGGGAGACTACGAGCAGTACTTC. Protein: CASSLYRGDYEQYF.

V gene TRBV11-2 combines with J gene TRBJ1-1, with TRBD1 matching over 9 bases. The ends lost 6 bases at V and 8 bases at J; junction bases unmatched: 10. The CDR3 is 14 residues long. Germline V gives CDR1 SGHAT, CDR2 FQNNGV. This CDR3 reads CASRLRSGTGEAFF. CDR3 coding DNA: TGTGCCAGCAGGCTTAGATCCGGGACAGGGGAAGCTTTCTTT.

J is TRBJ2-5 and V is TRBV6-1; 8 bases are shared with TRBD2. The CDR3 runs 16 residues. V lost 4 bases, J lost 1 base, and 8 bases stayed unmatched. Germline CDR1 MNHNS, CDR2 SASEGT. CDR3 in amino acids: CASSVRRGAFQETQYF. In DNA form, the CDR3 reads TGTGCCAGCAGTGTACGGCGGGGGGCCTTCCAAGAGACCCAGTACTTC.

This clone was observed a handful of times. The V and J genes are TRBV10-3 and TRBJ2-7; 10 nucleotides line up with TRBD1. V shed 3 bases, J shed 3 bases, and the junction held 5 bases outside the gene matches. This CDR3 comprises 15 residues. Germline CDR1 is ENHRY and CDR2 is SYGVKD. The CDR3 nucleotides are TGTGCCATCAGTGACGCCGGGACAGGGGTCTACGAGCAGTACTTC. Its translation is CAISDAGTGVYEQYF.

This chain uses TRBV27 with TRBJ1-1; D is undetermined. This CDR3 is built from 14 residues. CDR1 is MNHEY, CDR2 SMNVEV, per germline (reference sequence). Trimming took 2 bases from V and 2 from J, leaving 9 bases between them. CDR3 sequence (DNA): TGTGCCAGCAGTTTAATATCGGGTAACACTGAAGCTTTCTTT. This encodes CASSLISGNTEAFF.